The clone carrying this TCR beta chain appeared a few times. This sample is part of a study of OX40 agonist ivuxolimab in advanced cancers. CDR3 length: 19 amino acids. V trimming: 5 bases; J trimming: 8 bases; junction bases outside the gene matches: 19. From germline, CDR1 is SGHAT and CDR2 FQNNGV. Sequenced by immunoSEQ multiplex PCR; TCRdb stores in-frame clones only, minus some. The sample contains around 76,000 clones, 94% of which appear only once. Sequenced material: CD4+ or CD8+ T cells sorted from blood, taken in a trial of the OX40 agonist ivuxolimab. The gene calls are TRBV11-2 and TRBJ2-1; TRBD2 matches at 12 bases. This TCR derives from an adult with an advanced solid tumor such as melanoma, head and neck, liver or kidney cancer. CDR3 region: CASSAGLTSGGRPSDEQFF. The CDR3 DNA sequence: TGTGCCAGCAGCGCAGGACTGACTAGCGGGGGAAGGCCCAGTGATGAGCAGTTCTTC.